These 7 T cell receptor beta chains originate from one sample sequenced in a study of shared clonotypes between healthy human individuals (dated by TCRdb to about 2020). Libraries were made using the immunoSEQ multiplex PCR assay. In its TCRdb copy, this immuneACCESS table keeps in-frame sequences only and misses some clones. Where compared with another copy, unresolved V genes explain less than half of these, and the others have no known cause. For this sample the table gives a few million clones, of which less than 95% were detected only once. The ten top clones hold 0.3% to 0.45% of the sample. Sequencing was performed on naive CD4+ T cells from PBMCs. The label giving this sample's cell subset or site can be read as: CD45RA+ positively selected. These receptors were collected from a man between 18 and 35 years old in good health. Some clones in this sample may be carry-over from other donors' samples.

This clone has a single count. The chain employs TRBV5-6 and TRBJ1-1; D is possibly TRBD1 (6 bases). CDR3 size: 17 residues. Germline loops: CDR1 SGHDT, CDR2 YYEEEE. With 4 bases removed from V and 4 bases from J, the gap between germline ends came to 23 bases. The CDR3 DNA is TGTGCCAGCAGCCGTTTTTGGGGGGCTAACAGGGTCACTGAAGCTTTCTTT. As protein: CASSRFWGANRVTEAFF.

The genes are TRBV28 and TRBJ1-1; possibly TRBD1 for D (5 bases). This CDR3 region has 15 residues. With 5 bases removed from V and 3 bases from J, the gap between germline ends came to 16 bases. The germline gives CDR1 MDHEN, CDR2 SYDVKM. This CDR3 reads CASSHPGPGDTEAFF. The CDR3 nucleotides read TGTGCCAGCAGTCATCCGGGGCCGGGGGACACTGAAGCTTTCTTT.

The chain recombines TRBV28 with TRBJ2-7; no clear D gene. The CDR3 sequence is 11 residues long. The germline V and J ends were trimmed by 10 bases and 9 bases, with 16 bases remaining between them. CDR1 is MDHEN and CDR2 is SYDVKM in the germline V gene. Written as DNA, the CDR3 is TGTGCCATCTCTCACCGGAAGGGGCAGTACTTC. This sequence encodes CAISHRKGQYF.

The chain uses TRBV6-1 and TRBJ1-4; D gene unclear. CDR1 is MNHNS, CDR2 SASEGT, per germline. V lost 5 bases and J lost 4, with 14 bases in between. The CDR3 has 15 amino acids. The CDR3 is CASSQNIGRNEKLFF. The CDR3 bases are TGTGCCAGCAGTCAGAACATCGGGCGTAATGAAAAACTGTTTTTT.

This chain uses TRBV11-3 with TRBJ2-1; TRBD2 might be the D (5 bases). Germline CDR1 is SGHNT and CDR2 is YENEEA. The germline V and J ends were trimmed by 5 bases and 2 bases, with 13 bases remaining between them. This CDR3 region has 15 residues. The CDR3 DNA reads TGTGCCAGCAGCAGCGGCACAGCTACCTACAATGAGCAGTTCTTC. Its protein product is CASSSGTATYNEQFF.

This clone has more than one count but fewer than ten. Additional DNA sequences in this sample encode the identical CDR3. J is TRBJ1-5 and V is TRBV2, with a possible D match to TRBD1 (5 bases). Germline CDR1 SNHLY, CDR2 FYNNEI. The CDR3 runs to 13 residues. Trimming took off 8 bases at V and 2 bases at J, with 10 bases between the two ends. The CDR3 loop is CASSRDGNQPQHF. CDR3 DNA: TGTGCCAGCTCACGGGACGGCAATCAGCCCCAGCATTTT.

This chain links TRBV15 with TRBJ2-6; the D is unclear. The V gene lost 5 bases and the J gene lost 0 bases, with 8 bases spanning the gap. The CDR3 extends over 15 amino acids. Per germline, CDR1 LNHNV and CDR2 YYDKDF (reference sequence). The CDR3 DNA sequence: TGTGCCACCAGCTCTTGGTCCTCTGGGGCCAACGTCCTGACTTTC. It specifies CATSSWSSGANVLTF.